This TCR beta chain was recovered during a study of monozygotic twins with inflammatory bowel disease (dated by TCRdb to 2018 to 2020). Describing the broader study: A total of some 28 monozygotic twin pairs were included in the full study, comprising nine German pairs (four IBD-concordant, five IBD-discordant) and 19 IBD-discordant Danish pairs. Within discordant pairs, disease-associated traits were sought mainly by comparing IBD patients with their genetically identical healthy co-twins. Each individual had, on average, about 151 000 unique TCRalpha sequences and 181 000 unique TCRbeta sequences available for analysis.

Beyond this particular receptor, the publication reports: Repertoire similarity did not differ between concordant and discordant twins, which could be due to limited statistical power. The analysis was unable to tell different T cell subtypes apart. IBD patients had lower TCRbeta repertoire diversity, measured by the inverse Simpson index, than their healthy co-twins. Compared with healthy twins, IBD patients shared fewer clonotypes with other individuals, and the difference was most pronounced in patients with signs of disease activity. The results gave no support for a single strong signal or clonotype linked to IBD. Background noise and inter-individual variability may have been introduced into the repertoires by the differing immunosuppressive treatments among patients.

The CDR3 numbers 15 residues from cysteine through phenylalanine. Only the protein is available. The CDR1 and CDR2 encoded by the germline V gene (reference sequence) are DFQATT and SNEGSKA. Library generation was performed with 5' RACE. Each TCR library was prepared from about 3.5 ug of total RNA. For each sample, cDNA synthesis was carried out in eight separate reactions using SMARTScribe reverse transcriptase. Unique molecular identifiers containing a 6-nucleotide sample barcode were introduced through template switching during cDNA synthesis. TCRalpha and TCRbeta cDNA was amplified by two nested PCRs of approximately 17 and 9 cycles, with bead purification after each PCR. Before amplification, the cDNA was both treated with uracil DNA-glycosylase and purified with the QIAquick PCR purification kit. In the second PCR, Illumina TruSeq-compatible adapters and sample-specific barcodes were added. TapeStation and Qubit were used to check library quality and concentration, and 4.5 to 5 ng of each library was pooled. Pooled libraries were sequenced on an Illumina HiSeq2500 single-index Rapid Run with 2 x 100 bp reads and custom sequencing primers. The study's processing was this. PCR and sequencing errors were corrected by UMI-based consensus assembly using MiGEC version 1.2.6. MiXCR version 2.1.1 was used to carry out V(D)J alignment, clonotype assembly and CDR3 extraction. Gene usage, clonotype sharing and MAIT/NKT TCR abundance were normalised by analysing the top 1000, 10 000 and 20 000 clonotypes per sample. After downsampling to 27 000 UMIs, diversity was calculated as the inverse Simpson index using the vegan R package. Paired Mann-Whitney U tests on discordant twin pairs were used, with Benjamini-Hochberg multiple-testing correction. Each CDR3 protein sequence appears as one entry after TCRdb reprocessed the reads, and no DNA is included. The V and J calls here are based on TCRdb, not the publication. The table for this sample shows some 450,000 distinct CDR3 sequences. The top ten clonotypes cover 2% to 2.5% of the sample.

On this clonotype: Its antigen is not yet known.

From each donor, an approximately 2.3 ml peripheral blood sample was collected into PAXgene tubes and kept at -80 degrees C. Without any T cell sorting, total RNA was extracted from whole blood using the PAXgene blood miRNA kit on an automated QIAcube. Peripheral blood from monozygotic twin pairs concordant or discordant for inflammatory bowel disease was subjected to deep TCRalpha and TCRbeta repertoire profiling with unique molecular barcoding. For every twin pair, smoking habits were documented, and each individual was categorised as a current, former or never smoker. This sequence originates from a human donor with ulcerative colitis or Crohn's disease, or a healthy co-twin of an affected twin (not recorded which). The V and J genes are TRBV20-1 and TRBJ1-6. Sequencing was carried out using blood. The encoded CDR3 is CSAEAAASYNSPLHF.